This TCR beta chain was sequenced in a study of T cells expressing NK-cell markers. Study-level background: The eight sequenced donors comprised seven who were HCMV-seropositive and one who was seronegative.

Details on this clonotype: No antigen is known for it.

Germline CDR1 is DFQATT and CDR2 is SNEGSKA (reference sequence). There are 17 residues in the CDR3. From its re-call of the 5' RACE reads, TCRdb lists each CDR3 protein once, without DNA. The sample holds 350,000 to 450,000 distinct CDR3 sequences. Study observations and caveats: Clarity on HCMV specificity was lacking for the expanded NKG2C+ T cell clones.

J is TRBJ2-4 and V is TRBV20-1; absent DNA, TCRdb's TRBD2 call cannot be checked. The sample was blood T cells: a sorted CD56 or NKG2C T cell subset, CD4+ or CD8+ T cells, or bulk PBMC T cells (not recorded which). This TCR was sampled from a man aged 18-75 years in good health. The CDR3 spells CSARLAGGREAKNIQYF.